This entry lists 26 T cell receptor beta chains sequenced from one sample in a study of breast tumors, draining lymph nodes, adjacent tissues. Each CDR3 protein is one row after TCRdb ran MiXCR on the multiplex PCR reads. The repertoire includes about 300,000 distinct CDR3 sequences, roughly 30% of them detected once, and under 1.2% sits in the top ten. Breast cancer patients provided tissue from their axillary draining lymph nodes. Sequencing input: axillary lymph node tissue. These TCRs come from a female donor with breast cancer. Some clones in this sample may be carry-over from other donors' samples.

Ten or more counts support this clonotype. CDR3 in DNA: TGTGCCAGCATGCGGACTACCTACGAGCAGTACTTC. Its protein product is CASMRTTYEQYF. The genes are TRBV6-5 and TRBJ2-7, with a tentative D call TRBD2 (6 bases). Trimming removed 7 bases at V and 2 bases at J, with 9 bases between. Germline-derived CDR1 and CDR2 are MNHEY and SVGAGI. This CDR3 comprises 12 residues.

This clonotype was seen repeatedly, ten times or more. V is TRBV4-1 and J is TRBJ1-4; D remains ambiguous. Germline CDR1 MGHRA, CDR2 YSYEKL. The CDR3 runs to 13 residues. The V gene lost 5 bases and the J gene lost 5 bases, with 9 bases spanning the gap. The CDR3 nucleotides read TGCGCCAGCAGCTACTCCGGGAATGAAAAACTGTTTTTT. This translates into CASSYSGNEKLFF.

This clonotype was recorded at least ten times. The chain uses TRBV28 and TRBJ1-5; tentative D call: TRBD1 (5 bases). CDR1 is MDHEN and CDR2 is SYDVKM in the germline V gene. Deletions cut 6 bases from V and 5 bases from J, with 14 bases between. This CDR3 spans 14 amino acids. CDR3 region: CASSGGAPHQPQHF. CDR3 DNA sequence: TGTGCCAGCAGCGGAGGGGCCCCTCATCAGCCCCAGCATTTT.

About this clonotype itself: A read error is possible here, since a much larger clone lies one base away. DNA for the CDR3: TGCGCCAGCAGCTCCAGGACTAGCGGGAGCATCAAGGGGTCCTACAATGAGCAGTTCTTC. Translated: CASSSRTSGSIKGSYNEQFF. The genes are TRBV5-1 and TRBJ2-1; 13 bases agree with TRBD2. Germline trimming cut 3 bases from V and 1 base from J; bases unmatched to any gene: 13. The CDR3 is made up of 20 amino acids. From germline, CDR1 is SGHRS and CDR2 YFSETQ. The whole variable domain, remainder taken from reference TRBV5-1 and TRBJ2-1, is KAGVTQTPRYLIKTRGQQVTLSCSPISGHRSVSWYQQTPGQGLQFLFEYFSETQRNKGNFPGRFSGRQFSNSRSEMNVSTLELGDSALYLCASSSRTSGSIKGSYNEQFFGPGTRLTVL.

Comment on this clonotype: No conserved phenylalanine or tryptophan ends this CDR3, so it is likely a read error. This chain uses TRBV20-1 with TRBJ2-6, with a weak D call TRBD1 (5 bases). This CDR3 has 14 amino acids. The germline V gene encodes CDR1 DFQATT and CDR2 SNEGSKA (reference sequence). The CDR3 is CSADRGSGATVLTL. As DNA, the CDR3 is TGCAGTGCTGATAGGGGCTCTGGGGCCACCGTCCTGACTCTC.

This clonotype was counted at least ten times. The chain has TRBV11-2 and TRBJ2-7; 10 bases match TRBD1. CDR3 length equals 15 residues. V dropped 3 bases and J dropped 7; count of bases not matched to a gene: 9. Germline CDR1 reads SGHAT; CDR2 reads FQNNGV. This CDR3 reads CASSFRQGAGREQYF. The CDR3 DNA is TGTGCCAGCAGCTTTAGACAGGGGGCGGGTAGGGAGCAGTACTTC.

This clonotype came up a few times. The junction departs from the called germline gene at one end, perhaps through a read error. V usage is TRBV19 and J usage is TRBJ2-6, with a possible D match to TRBD1 (6 bases). Germline lookup yields CDR1 LNHDA and CDR2 SQIVND (reference sequence). The CDR3 loop spans 19 amino acids. Written as DNA, the CDR3 is TGTGCCAGTAGTATGTGGGGGCGGAGCAGTAGCTCTGGGGCCAACGCCCTGACTTTC. It specifies CASSMWGRSSSSGANALTF.

This clonotype was counted at least ten times. The J gene is TRBJ2-7, the V gene TRBV10-2; D may be TRBD2 (5 bases). Germline CDR1 and CDR2: WSHSY and SAAADI. The CDR3 totals 12 residues. V was pared by 6 bases and J by 1 base, with 7 bases between. The CDR3: CASSGESYEQYF. CDR3 DNA sequence: TGCGCCAGCAGCGGGGAATCCTACGAGCAGTACTTC.

This clonotype was seen only a few times. The J gene is TRBJ2-5, the V gene TRBV28; 9 nucleotides agree with TRBD2. Unmatched junction bases numbered 8, after V lost 6 bases and J lost 3 bases. The V gene's germline CDR1 is MDHEN and CDR2 SYDVKM. The CDR3 runs 15 residues. CDR3 protein: CASRPPGTSKETQYF. DNA for the CDR3: TGTGCCAGCAGACCCCCCGGGACTAGCAAAGAGACCCAGTACTTC. Full variable domain (outside the CDR3, taken from reference TRBV28 and TRBJ2-5): DVKVTQSSRYLVKRTGEKVFLECVQDMDHENMFWYRQDPGLGLRLIYFSYDVKMKEKGDIPEGYSVSREKKERFSLILESASTNQTSMYLCASRPPGTSKETQYFGPGTRLLVL.

CDR3 in DNA: TGTGCCAGCAGCTTAGAGACTAGCGGGAGCAATGAGCAGTTCTTC. Its translation: CASSLETSGSNEQFF. This chain uses TRBV13 with TRBJ2-1, with TRBD2 matching 12 bases. J lost 6 bases, V lost 1 base, and 1 base had no gene match. This CDR3 is built from 15 residues. Germline CDR1 PRHDT, CDR2 FYEKMQ (reference sequence).

This clonotype was picked up a small number of times. With a much larger clone just one base away, this may be a read error. The gene calls are TRBV20-1 and TRBJ2-7, with D perhaps being TRBD1 or TRBD2 (5 bases each). Per the germline V gene, CDR1 is DFQATT and CDR2 is SNEGSKA (reference sequence). The CDR3 runs to 14 residues. Trimming cost V 5 bases and J 6 bases, with 20 bases left between them. CDR3 region: CSARSPIGTSEQYF. CDR3 in DNA: TGCAGTGCTCGATCACCGATAGGGACCTCCGAGCAGTACTTC.

V gene TRBV6-1 combines with J gene TRBJ2-7; 8 bases agree with TRBD1. This CDR3 region has 16 residues. Germline V CDR1 and CDR2: MNHNS, SASEGT. With V trimmed by 6 bases and J by 7 bases, 17 bases remained unmatched. The CDR3 reads CASRGQGQGPWGEQYF. The CDR3 DNA reads as TGTGCCAGCAGAGGACAAGGACAGGGCCCTTGGGGGGAGCAGTACTTC.

Regarding this clonotype: A much larger clonotype is one base distant, so this may be a read error. J is TRBJ2-3 and V is TRBV5-4; D unresolved. Germline values: CDR1 SGHNT, CDR2 YYREEE (reference sequence). The CDR3 is 14 residues long. The DNA for the CDR3 is TGTGCCAGCAGCGACCCTAAAAGCACATATACGCAGTATTTT. Encoded protein: CASSDPKSTYTQYF.

The rearrangement links TRBV6-2 or TRBV6-3 to TRBJ2-1; a possible D gene is TRBD2 (5 bases). V lost 11 bases, J lost 7 bases, and 12 bases lay in between. This CDR3 spans 11 amino acids. Germline V lookup: CDR1 MNHEY, CDR2 SVGEGT. The CDR3 here is CAGGPPNEQFF. DNA for the CDR3: TGTGCCGGCGGGCCTCCGAATGAGCAGTTCTTC.

This clonotype was detected a few times. A much larger clone differs from this one at a single base, so this may be a read error. V is TRBV10-3 and J is TRBJ2-1; weak D call: TRBD2 (5 bases). Germline lookup yields CDR1 ENHRY and CDR2 SYGVKD. The CDR3 loop spans 16 amino acids. The CDR3 sequence is CAISGSGFSSYNGQFF. The CDR3 nucleotides are TGTGCCATCAGTGGGTCGGGGTTCAGCTCCTACAATGGGCAGTTCTTC.

Note on this clonotype: This sequence may be a read error, since a much larger clone differs from it by one base. Because it lacks the conserved phenylalanine or tryptophan at the end, this CDR3 is likely a read error. This chain links TRBV5-5 with TRBJ2-3; 10 nucleotides align to TRBD2. Germline CDR1 is SGHKS and CDR2 is YYEKEE (reference sequence). The CDR3 runs 16 residues. Germline trimming cut 0 bases from V and 1 base from J; bases unmatched to any gene: 2. The CDR3 DNA reads as TGTGCCAGCAGCTTGGAGGGGACTAGCGGCACAGATACGCAGTATCTT. This sequence encodes CASSLEGTSGTDTQYL.

As to this clonotype: One base away lies a much larger clone, so this may be a sequencing read error. The chain's CDR3 is CSPTLAGAPTEQFF. CDR3 nucleotide sequence: TGCAGTCCTACACTAGCGGGAGCTCCCACTGAGCAGTTCTTC. The chain uses TRBV20-1 and TRBJ2-1, with 11 bases fitting TRBD2. Germline-derived CDR1 and CDR2 are DFQATT and SNEGSKA (reference sequence). The CDR3 spans 14 residues. V shed 8 bases, J shed 9 bases, and the junction held 12 bases outside the gene matches.

The chain links TRBV20-1 to TRBJ2-3; 11 nucleotides agree with TRBD2. Germline-derived CDR1 and CDR2 are DFQATT and SNEGSKA (reference sequence). With V trimmed by 3 bases and J by 11 bases, 16 bases remained unmatched. The CDR3 loop spans 16 amino acids. The CDR3 here is CSASRLAGGPHNEQYF. For the CDR3, the DNA is TGCAGTGCTAGTCGGTTAGCGGGAGGGCCCCACAATGAGCAGTATTTT.

This clonotype showed up just a few times. The chain combines TRBV27 with TRBJ1-4, with D uncertain. Germline V gene data show CDR1 as MNHEY and CDR2 as SMNVEV (reference sequence). The CDR3 contains 14 residues. Trimming took 7 bases from V and 4 from J, leaving 13 bases between them. The CDR3 loop reads CASTPVPGNEKLFF. CDR3 DNA: TGTGCCAGCACCCCGGTGCCGGGTAATGAAAAACTGTTTTTT.

This clonotype was seen more than once but under ten times. It may be a read error: a sequence one base away is much more abundant. This chain connects TRBV11-3 to TRBJ2-7; D is possibly TRBD1 or TRBD2 (5 bases each). The CDR3 loop spans 13 amino acids. Germline CDR1 is SGHNT and CDR2 is YENEEA. The CDR3 coding sequence is TGTGCCTGCAGCTTAGAGGGGCTGCGAGAGCAGTACTTC. This translates into CACSLEGLREQYF. Complete variable domain (other parts from reference TRBV11-3 and TRBJ2-7): EAGVVQSPRYKIIEKKQPVAFWCNPISGHNTLYWYLQNLGQGPELLIRYENEEAVDDSQLPKDRFSAERLKGVDSTLKIQPAELGDSAVYLCACSLEGLREQYFGPGTRLTVT.

This clonotype showed up many times. This chain connects TRBV2 to TRBJ1-5, with a weak D call TRBD1 (6 bases). There are 15 residues in the CDR3. The ends were cut back, 4 bases at V and 4 bases at J, with 14 bases in the middle. Germline loops: CDR1 SNHLY, CDR2 FYNNEI. CDR3 bases: TGTGCCAGCAGTGTTGAACAGGGTCAAAATCAGCCCCAGCATTTT. Residues: CASSVEQGQNQPQHF.

This clonotype has a count of ten or more. The CDR3 protein is CSARASGSYEQFF. In nucleotides, the CDR3 is TGCAGTGCTAGAGCTAGCGGGAGTTATGAGCAGTTCTTC. This chain joins TRBV20-1 and TRBJ2-1; the match to TRBD2 covers 10 bases. V trimming: 1 base; J trimming: 8 bases; junction bases outside the gene matches: 2. From germline, CDR1 is DFQATT and CDR2 SNEGSKA (reference sequence). The length of the CDR3 is 13 residues.

In this sample, this clonotype turned up once. A much larger clone sits a single nucleotide away, making a read error possible. The chain couples TRBV19 to TRBJ2-7; D is ambiguous. Germline CDR1 LNHDA, CDR2 SQIVND (reference sequence). The CDR3 runs to 14 residues. The CDR3 DNA follows: TGTGCCAGTAGTATAGATTGGTCTACCTACGAGCAGCACTTC. Translating it yields CASSIDWSTYEQHF.

The table lists this clonotype with many counts. The chain employs TRBV20-1 and TRBJ2-1; 16 bases map to TRBD2. CDR1 DFQATT and CDR2 SNEGSKA come from the germline V gene (reference sequence). The CDR3 spans 16 residues. V gave up 6 bases and J gave up 3 bases; unmatched junction bases: 5. The chain's CDR3 is CSAPGTSGRGYNEQFF. Here the CDR3 DNA reads TGCAGTGCGCCAGGGACTAGCGGGAGGGGCTACAATGAGCAGTTCTTC.

The sample holds many counts of this clonotype. The chain uses TRBV9 and TRBJ2-1, with 8 positions matching TRBD2. This CDR3 has 16 residues. The V segment lost 3 bases and the J segment 1 base; nucleotides outside the gene matches: 6. Germline CDR1 and CDR2: SGDLS and YYNGEE. CDR3 in DNA: TGTGCCAGCAGCGGACTTAGCGGGACGTCCTACAATGAGCAGTTCTTC. The encoded protein is CASSGLSGTSYNEQFF.

The chain recombines TRBV3-1 with TRBJ2-1; a weak D match, TRBD1 (6 bases). Germline V gene data show CDR1 as LGHDT and CDR2 as YNNKEL (reference sequence). The CDR3 consists of 17 residues. Trimming cost V 3 bases and J 1 base, with 16 bases left between them. The chain's CDR3 is CASSHRILGASYNEQFF. DNA of the CDR3: TGTGCCAGCAGCCATCGAATCTTGGGGGCTTCCTACAATGAGCAGTTCTTC.